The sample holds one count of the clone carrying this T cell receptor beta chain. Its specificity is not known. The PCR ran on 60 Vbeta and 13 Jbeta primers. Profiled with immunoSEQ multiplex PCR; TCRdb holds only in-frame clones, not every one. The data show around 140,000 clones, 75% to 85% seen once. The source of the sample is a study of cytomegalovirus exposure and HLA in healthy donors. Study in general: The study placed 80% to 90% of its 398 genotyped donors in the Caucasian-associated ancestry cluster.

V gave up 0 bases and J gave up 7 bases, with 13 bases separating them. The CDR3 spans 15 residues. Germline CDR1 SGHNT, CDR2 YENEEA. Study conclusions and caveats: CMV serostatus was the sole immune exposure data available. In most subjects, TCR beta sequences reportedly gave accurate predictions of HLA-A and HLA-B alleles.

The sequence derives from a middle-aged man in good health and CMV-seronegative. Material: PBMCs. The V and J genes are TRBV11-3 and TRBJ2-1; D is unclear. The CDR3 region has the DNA TGTGCCAGCAGCTTAGATGGTGGGCGTTTGAATGAGCAGTTCTTC. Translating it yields CASSLDGGRLNEQFF.